The next 21 T cell receptor beta chains were all read from a single sample in a study of control samples from healthy donors and cancer patients. Repertoires were generated with immunoSEQ multiplex PCR, while TCRdb's copy carries only in-frame clones and drops some. The table lists about 140,000 clones, roughly 92% of them singletons, with about 11% in the top ten. Sequencing was carried out using blood. The receptors derive from a man aged 30 to 45 in good health.

This clone has a single count. V and J are TRBV2 and TRBJ1-5, with D perhaps TRBD1 (6 bases). Trimming left V 4 bases short and J 2 bases short, with 12 bases between. The CDR3 contains 15 residues. Germline values: CDR1 SNHLY, CDR2 FYNNEI. This chain's CDR3 is CASSARGSGNQPQHF. The CDR3, as DNA: TGTGCCAGCAGTGCCAGGGGAAGCGGCAATCAGCCCCAGCATTTT.

The rearrangement joins TRBV28 to TRBJ1-1, with D perhaps matching TRBD1 (6 bases). This CDR3 has 13 amino acids. V was shortened by 6 bases and J by 3 bases, with 11 bases between the two germline ends. Germline V gene lookup returns CDR1 MDHEN and CDR2 SYDVKM. CDR3 loop: CASSGAGDTEAFF. In DNA, the CDR3 is TGTGCCAGCAGCGGGGCAGGGGACACTGAAGCTTTCTTT. Full variable domain (outside the CDR3, taken from reference TRBV28 and TRBJ1-1): DVKVTQSSRYLVKRTGEKVFLECVQDMDHENMFWYRQDPGLGLRLIYFSYDVKMKEKGDIPEGYSVSREKKERFSLILESASTNQTSMYLCASSGAGDTEAFFGQGTRLTVV.

The rearrangement joins TRBV9 to TRBJ1-1; D is unresolved. Trimming took 0 bases from V and 2 from J, leaving 14 bases between them. Germline V gives CDR1 SGDLS, CDR2 YYNGEE. The CDR3 consists of 16 residues. CDR3 sequence: CASSVEDGRLNTEAFF. CDR3 nucleotides: TGTGCCAGCAGCGTAGAGGACGGTAGATTAAACACTGAAGCTTTCTTT. Full variable domain (remainder filled in from reference TRBV9 and TRBJ1-1): DSGVTQTPKHLITATGQRVTLRCSPRSGDLSVYWYQQSLDQGLQFLIQYYNGEERAKGNILERFSAQQFPDLHSELNLSSLELGDSALYFCASSVEDGRLNTEAFFGQGTRLTVV.

V is TRBV10-3 and J is TRBJ2-3; D ambiguous. Germline V gene lookup returns CDR1 ENHRY and CDR2 SYGVKD. Between the trimmed V and J ends, which lost 3 bases and 4 bases, there was a span of 11 bases. The CDR3 runs 14 residues. As DNA, the CDR3 is TGTGCCATCAGTGACTATACAGAGGCAGATACGCAGTATTTT. It specifies CAISDYTEADTQYF.

CDR3 sequence (DNA): TGTGCCAGCAGCTCCACAGTCTTCCTGGGGACTGAAGCTTTCTTT. It specifies CASSSTVFLGTEAFF. The gene calls are TRBV7-2 and TRBJ1-1, with unresolved D. Germline V gene lookup returns CDR1 SGHTA and CDR2 FQGNSA. V was cut by 4 bases and J by 5 bases, with 17 bases left in between. There are 15 residues in the CDR3. Using reference TRBV7-2 and TRBJ1-1 for the parts outside the CDR3, the full variable domain is GAGVSQSPSNKVTEKGKDVELRCDPISGHTALYWYRQSLGQGLEFLIYFQGNSAPDKSGLPSDRFSAERTGGSVSTLTIQRTQQEDSAVYLCASSSTVFLGTEAFFGQGTRLTVV.

The gene calls are TRBV30 and TRBJ2-2; 10 nucleotides line up with TRBD2. Germline V gene sequence: CDR1 GTSNPN, CDR2 SVGIG (reference sequence). V trimming: 1 base; J trimming: 3 bases; junction bases outside the gene matches: 2. The CDR3 runs 15 residues. Written as DNA, the CDR3 is TGTGCCTGGAGTGCCGGGACTAGCGACACCGGGGAGCTGTTTTTT. Its translation is CAWSAGTSDTGELFF.

The chain couples TRBV7-9 to TRBJ1-2; no clear D gene. Looked up from germline, CDR1 is SEHNR and CDR2 is FQNEAQ (reference sequence). The V and J ends lost 5 bases and 2 bases respectively, with 12 bases between them. The CDR3 spans 14 residues. The chain's CDR3 is CASSNLGPNYGYTF. The CDR3 DNA is TGTGCCAGCAGCAACCTCGGACCCAACTATGGCTACACCTTC.

The gene calls are TRBV29-1 and TRBJ2-7; D gene uncertain. The CDR3 is 17 amino acids. The germline V gene has CDR1 SQVTM and CDR2 ANQGSEA. Deletions cut 2 bases from V and 2 bases from J, with 22 bases between. The CDR3 DNA follows: TGCAGCGTTGAATCGAATTGGTGTCACAATTTGGCCTACGAGCAGTACTTC. As protein: CSVESNWCHNLAYEQYF.

The CDR3 sequence: CASSWGMGNYGYTF. CDR3 coding DNA: TGTGCCAGCAGTTGGGGGATGGGAAACTATGGCTACACCTTC. The chain couples TRBV27 to TRBJ1-2; D is possibly TRBD1 (5 bases). V lost 4 bases, J lost 2 bases, and 11 bases lay in between. This CDR3 comprises 14 residues. CDR1 is MNHEY, CDR2 SMNVEV, per germline (reference sequence).

The rearrangement links TRBV6-6 to TRBJ1-5; tentative D call: TRBD1 (6 bases). The CDR3 contains 15 residues. Trimming shortened V by 3 bases and J by 5 bases, and 14 bases separated the two germline ends. CDR1 MNHNY and CDR2 SVGAGI come from the germline V gene (reference sequence). CDR3 region: CASSYGGRGDQPQHF. The DNA for the CDR3 is TGTGCCAGCAGTTATGGTGGAAGGGGGGATCAGCCCCAGCATTTT.

This sequence joins TRBV6-1 and TRBJ1-4, with 7 bases matching TRBD1. Germline V lookup: CDR1 MNHNS, CDR2 SASEGT. Germline trimming cut 1 base from V and 8 bases from J; bases unmatched to any gene: 10. CDR3 length: 16 residues. This CDR3 reads CASSEVGGRGGEKLFF. The CDR3 DNA follows: TGTGCCAGCAGTGAAGTCGGGGGCAGGGGGGGAGAAAAACTGTTTTTT.

The chain uses TRBV5-1 and TRBJ2-5, with D unclear. Germline V gene lookup returns CDR1 SGHRS and CDR2 YFSETQ. V was pared by 0 bases and J by 14 bases, with 11 bases between. The CDR3 has 11 residues. The CDR3 reads CASSLALDRYF. CDR3 nucleotide sequence: TGCGCCAGCAGCTTGGCCCTCGACCGATACTTC.

The chain has TRBV2 and TRBJ2-7, with a possible D match to TRBD2 (5 bases). The V gene lost 6 bases and the J gene lost 0 bases, with 12 bases spanning the gap. The CDR3 extends over 14 amino acids. Germline-derived CDR1 and CDR2 are SNHLY and FYNNEI. The CDR3 loop reads CASRSTGNSYEQYF. The CDR3 DNA sequence: TGTGCCAGCAGATCAACGGGGAACTCCTACGAGCAGTACTTC.

The V call is TRBV19, the J call TRBJ2-7; TRBD2 might be the D (6 bases). Trimming took off 1 base at V and 2 bases at J, with 15 bases between the two ends. This CDR3 spans 16 amino acids. Germline assignment: CDR1 LNHDA and CDR2 SQIVND (reference sequence). CDR3 DNA: TGTGCCAGTAGTATAGTCCAGGCTAGCGAGACCTACGAGCAGTACTTC. Translation gives CASSIVQASETYEQYF. Full variable domain (rest looked up from reference TRBV19 and TRBJ2-7): DGGITQSPKYLFRKEGQNVTLSCEQNLNHDAMYWYRQDPGQGLRLIYYSQIVNDFQKGDIAEGYSVSREKKESFPLTVTSAQKNPTAFYLCASSIVQASETYEQYFGPGTRLTVT.

This clone showed up just a few times. The rearrangement uses TRBV10-3 and TRBJ1-3; the D is unclear. The CDR3 consists of 13 residues. V lost 2 bases, J lost 4 bases, and 6 bases lay in between. Germline-derived CDR1 and CDR2 are ENHRY and SYGVKD. CDR3 bases: TGTGCCATCAGTGAGGGTGAGGGAAACACCATATATTTT. This encodes CAISEGEGNTIYF.

Only a few counts were recorded for this clone. The chain is built from TRBV6-2 or TRBV6-3 and TRBJ2-7; 10 positions agree with TRBD1. V shed 5 bases and J 4 bases; nucleotides not matched to a gene: 11. The CDR3 is made up of 16 amino acids. CDR1 MNHEY and CDR2 SVGEGT come from the germline V gene. The DNA for the CDR3 is TGTGCCAGCAGTCGAGACGACGGGGACAGGGGTTACGAGCAGTACTTC. It specifies CASSRDDGDRGYEQYF.

This clone was seen a few times. This chain uses TRBV6-4 with TRBJ1-6; no clear D. The germline V gene has CDR1 MRHNA and CDR2 SNTAGT. CDR3 length equals 13 residues. The ends were cut back, 2 bases at V and 7 bases at J, with 6 bases in the middle. Written as DNA, the CDR3 is TGTGCCAGCAGTGACAAAGAGAATTCACCCCTCCACTTT. Encoded protein: CASSDKENSPLHF.

The rearrangement uses TRBV15 and TRBJ1-2; 11 positions match TRBD1. The CDR3 is 16 amino acids. CDR1 LNHNV and CDR2 YYDKDF come from the germline V gene (reference sequence). J was trimmed by 2 bases and V by 0 bases; bases with no gene match: 2. This chain's CDR3 is CATSRDWTGGNYGYTF. DNA of the CDR3: TGTGCCACCAGCAGAGATTGGACAGGGGGCAACTATGGCTACACCTTC.

The chain recombines TRBV25-1 with TRBJ1-5, with D uncertain. CDR3 length: 15 amino acids. In germline, CDR1 is MGHDK, CDR2 SYGVNS. Deletions cut 0 bases from V and 6 bases from J, with 12 bases between. The CDR3, as DNA: TGTGCCAGCAGTGAATATAGCGGGGAGGGTCAGCCCCAGCATTTT. It translates to CASSEYSGEGQPQHF. The entire variable domain, with the rest obtained from reference TRBV25-1 and TRBJ1-5, is as follows: EADIYQTPRYLVIGTGKKITLECSQTMGHDKMYWYQQDPGMELHLIHYSYGVNSTEKGDLSSESTVSRIRTEHFPLTLESARPSHTSQYLCASSEYSGEGQPQHFGDGTRLSIL.

The gene calls are TRBV4-1 and TRBJ1-2, with unresolved D. Germline CDR1 MGHRA, CDR2 YSYEKL. CDR3 length: 16 residues. Trimming cost V 2 bases and J 6 bases, with 19 bases left between them. The CDR3 loop is CASSQLALLSSDGYTF. CDR3 DNA: TGCGCCAGCAGCCAACTCGCTCTTTTATCTTCTGATGGCTACACCTTC.

The chain joins TRBV28 to TRBJ2-5; 7 bases align to TRBD2. J gave up 0 bases and V 1 base, and 8 bases lay outside the gene matches. The CDR3 runs to 17 residues. Germline values: CDR1 MDHEN, CDR2 SYDVKM. CDR3 in amino acids: CASSLSGGGLYQETQYF. DNA of the CDR3: TGTGCCAGCAGTTTATCGGGGGGAGGGTTGTACCAAGAGACCCAGTACTTC.